Following are 17 T cell receptor beta chains from one sample sequenced in a study of read filtering for tumor transcriptome and immune sequencing. From roughly 390 ng of RNA, a library with molecular barcoded alpha/delta and beta/gamma adaptors was made. TCRdb re-derived calls from the reads in MiXCR, one entry per CDR3 protein. The sample has 100,000 to 150,000 distinct CDR3 sequences; 13% are singletons. Sample: a population of CD138-negative cells sorted from bone marrow. The receptors here all came from a donor at least 40 years old with multiple myeloma.

This clonotype was observed at least ten times. This rearrangement joins TRBV29-1 to TRBJ1-1; D uncertain. Trimming pared 5 bases from V and 1 base from J, leaving 8 bases between. CDR3 length: 12 residues. Germline CDR1 and CDR2: SQVTM and ANQGSEA. The CDR3 DNA is TGCAGCGTTCCCTCGGCGAACACTGAAGCTTTCTTT. It codes for CSVPSANTEAFF.

This clonotype came up many times. The chain carries TRBV9 and TRBJ2-2, with 9 bases aligning to TRBD2. This CDR3 has 17 residues. Germline CDR1 and CDR2: SGDLS and YYNGEE. With V trimmed by 4 bases and J by 1 base, 8 bases remained unmatched. CDR3 loop: CASSPVAGEGNTGELFF. The CDR3 DNA follows: TGTGCCAGCAGCCCTGTAGCGGGAGAGGGGAACACCGGGGAGCTGTTTTTT.

V usage is TRBV6-6 and J usage is TRBJ2-5; no definite D call. The V gene's germline CDR1 is MNHNY and CDR2 SVGAGI (reference sequence). V gave up 0 bases and J gave up 2 bases, with 10 bases separating them. The CDR3 spans 15 residues. The CDR3 nucleotides are TGTGCCAGCAGTTACTCTGGCACACGACAAGAGACCCAGTACTTC. This gives the protein CASSYSGTRQETQYF.

The table lists this clonotype with many counts. The chain recombines TRBV15 with TRBJ2-7; no clear D gene. Trimming removed 4 bases at V and 5 bases at J, with 9 bases between. In germline, CDR1 is LNHNV, CDR2 YYDKDF (reference sequence). There are 12 residues in the CDR3. The CDR3 bases are TGTGCCACCAGCAATCTCTGGGACGAGCAGTACTTC. This sequence encodes CATSNLWDEQYF.

This clonotype was counted many times. The V and J genes are TRBV29-1 and TRBJ1-2; TRBD1 is a possible D gene (5 bases). From germline, CDR1 is SQVTM and CDR2 ANQGSEA. CDR3 length: 13 amino acids. The V and J ends lost 5 bases and 4 bases respectively, with 14 bases between them. CDR3 residues: CSVFSPGTYGYTF. In nucleotides, the CDR3 is TGCAGCGTTTTTAGTCCGGGGACCTATGGCTACACCTTC.

At least ten counts were recorded for this clonotype. This chain uses TRBV20-1 with TRBJ2-7, with 9 bases matching TRBD2. The ends lost 1 base at V and 4 bases at J; junction bases unmatched: 5. From germline, CDR1 is DFQATT and CDR2 SNEGSKA (reference sequence). The CDR3 contains 14 residues. CDR3 sequence (DNA): TGCAGTGCTAGAGTGTCTAGCGGGATTTACGAGCAGTACTTC. It is translated as CSARVSSGIYEQYF.

The chain has TRBV7-9 and TRBJ2-1; either TRBD1 or TRBD2 may fit D (6 bases each). The CDR3 length is 18 residues. Deletions cut 4 bases from V and 6 bases from J, with 25 bases between. In germline, CDR1 is SEHNR, CDR2 FQNEAQ (reference sequence). CDR3 DNA: TGTGCCAGCAGCTCCCTAGGAGGGGGTAATGGCGCGCCCAATGAGCAGTTCTTC. It is translated as CASSSLGGGNGAPNEQFF.

There are many counts of this clonotype. This CDR3 is CSASRLAGEVEQFF. The DNA for the CDR3 is TGCAGTGCTAGTAGACTAGCGGGAGAAGTTGAGCAGTTCTTC. V is TRBV20-1 and J is TRBJ2-1; 12 nucleotides align to TRBD2. The germline V gene encodes CDR1 DFQATT and CDR2 SNEGSKA (reference sequence). V shed 3 bases and J 9 bases; nucleotides not matched to a gene: 6. The CDR3 is made up of 14 amino acids.

This clonotype was seen a handful of times. The J gene is TRBJ2-7, the V gene TRBV29-1; TRBD2 matches 8 bases. Germline CDR1 reads SQVTM; CDR2 reads ANQGSEA. V was pared by 2 bases and J by 5 bases, with 8 bases of the junction left unmatched. This CDR3 contains 14 residues. The CDR3, as DNA: TGCAGCGTTGAATTCGGGGGGGGGACCCACGAGCAGTACTTC. Translated, it gives CSVEFGGGTHEQYF.

Notes on this clonotype: A read error may explain this, as a much larger clone is one base away. This rearrangement joins TRBV5-6 to TRBJ1-2; no definite D call. The V end was cut by 6 bases, the J end by 4 bases, with 13 bases between. This CDR3 has 13 residues. Germline CDR1 SGHDT, CDR2 YYEEEE. The CDR3 loop is CASTWRRSYGYTF. The CDR3 DNA reads as TGTGCCAGCACCTGGAGGAGGAGCTATGGCTACACCTTC.

This clonotype was found many times. The CDR3 protein is CASSQDWSLLRNEQFF. The CDR3 DNA reads TGCGCCAGCAGCCAAGACTGGAGTCTGCTGAGGAATGAGCAGTTCTTC. The genes are TRBV4-3 and TRBJ2-1; D not resolved. The CDR3 consists of 16 residues. V lost 0 bases and J lost 7, with 16 bases in between. CDR1 is LGHNA and CDR2 is YSLEER in the germline V gene.

This clonotype was counted many times. V is TRBV3-1 and J is TRBJ2-3; D unresolved. This CDR3 region has 15 residues. From germline, CDR1 is LGHDT and CDR2 YNNKEL (reference sequence). Between the trimmed V and J ends, which lost 0 bases and 1 base, there was a span of 8 bases. This CDR3 reads CASSQDSAGTDTQYF. The CDR3 nucleotides are TGTGCCAGCAGCCAAGATTCAGCCGGCACAGATACGCAGTATTTT.

Details on this clonotype: This may be a read error, as it is one base from a much larger clone. V and J are TRBV20-1 and TRBJ1-1; D gene ambiguous. Germline V lookup: CDR1 DFQATT, CDR2 SNEGSKA (reference sequence). The CDR3 is 16 amino acids. Written as DNA, the CDR3 is TGCAGTGCTAGAGACCCGGGTTTAGGATATAATTCACCCCTCCGCTTT. Amino acid sequence: CSARDPGLGYNSPLRF.

This clonotype was picked up a small number of times. This may stem from a read error, because a much larger clone lies one nucleotide away. The rearrangement links TRBV12-3 or TRBV12-4 to TRBJ2-4; either TRBD1 or TRBD2 may fit D (5 bases each). V was cut by 2 bases and J by 15 bases, with 23 bases left in between. This CDR3 has 15 amino acids. The CDR3 DNA follows: TGTGCCAGCAGTTTAAAAACGGGGACGGCCGGCCGGCGGTACTTC. This sequence encodes CASSLKTGTAGRRYF.

In this sample, this clonotype turned up many times. J is TRBJ2-2 and V is TRBV7-9; 15 bases line up with TRBD2. The CDR3 totals 20 residues. The germline V gene encodes CDR1 SEHNR and CDR2 FQNEAQ (reference sequence). V shed 1 base and J 2 bases; nucleotides not matched to a gene: 8. The CDR3 DNA is TGTGCCAGCAGCTTAGAGTTGGGACTAGCGGGAGGAATAAACACCGGGGAGCTGTTTTTT. Translation: CASSLELGLAGGINTGELFF.

This clonotype has a count of ten or more. The genes are TRBV14 and TRBJ2-7, with D perhaps matching TRBD1 (5 bases). V was shortened by 0 bases and J by 3 bases, with 12 bases between the two germline ends. Germline V gene lookup returns CDR1 SGHDN and CDR2 FVKESK. The CDR3 is 15 residues long. The CDR3 sequence: CASSQDSGRIYEQYF. The DNA for the CDR3 is TGTGCCAGCAGCCAAGATTCAGGGCGGATCTACGAGCAGTACTTC.

This clonotype was observed at least ten times. The rearrangement joins TRBV6-6 to TRBJ2-7, with TRBD1 matching over 7 bases. V gave up 0 bases and J gave up 2 bases; unmatched junction bases: 4. CDR1 is MNHNY and CDR2 is SVGAGI in the germline V gene (reference sequence). The CDR3 runs 15 residues. The DNA for the CDR3 is TGTGCCAGCAGTTACTCCGGGACAGCTACCTACGAGCAGTACTTC. This translates into CASSYSGTATYEQYF.